A single sample is the source of the 3 T cell receptor beta chains below, sequenced in a study of cytomegalovirus exposure and HLA in healthy donors. The repertoire was sequenced with immunoSEQ multiplex PCR; TCRdb's copy has only in-frame clones and lacks some. The sample yields more than 200,000 clones, 87% seen once. The sample was PBMCs. The receptors stem from a man between 18 and 35 years old in good health and CMV-seropositive.

This chain joins TRBV9 and TRBJ1-3, with TRBD1 matching over 7 bases. Per germline, CDR1 SGDLS and CDR2 YYNGEE. V lost 4 bases, J lost 5 bases, and 6 bases stayed unmatched. There are 14 residues in the CDR3. The chain's CDR3 is CASSPEQGRNTIYF. The CDR3 coding sequence is TGTGCCAGCAGCCCGGAACAGGGGAGAAACACCATATATTTT.

The chain couples TRBV19 to TRBJ1-5; a weak D match, TRBD1 (5 bases). This CDR3 has 14 residues. Germline loops: CDR1 LNHDA, CDR2 SQIVND (reference sequence). With 0 bases removed from V and 9 bases from J, the gap between germline ends came to 12 bases. CDR3 sequence (DNA): TGTGCCAGTAGTATAGATCCAGGGTTACGGCCCCAGCATTTT. This translates into CASSIDPGLRPQHF.

The rearrangement uses TRBV30 and TRBJ2-5, with TRBD2 matching 7 bases. CDR1 is GTSNPN and CDR2 is SVGIG in the germline V gene (reference sequence). This CDR3 is 16 amino acids long. V trimming: 2 bases; J trimming: 4 bases; junction bases outside the gene matches: 13. The CDR3 here is CAWSPPSGGSGETQYF. The CDR3 nucleotides read TGTGCCTGGAGTCCCCCTTCTGGCGGGAGCGGAGAGACCCAGTACTTC.